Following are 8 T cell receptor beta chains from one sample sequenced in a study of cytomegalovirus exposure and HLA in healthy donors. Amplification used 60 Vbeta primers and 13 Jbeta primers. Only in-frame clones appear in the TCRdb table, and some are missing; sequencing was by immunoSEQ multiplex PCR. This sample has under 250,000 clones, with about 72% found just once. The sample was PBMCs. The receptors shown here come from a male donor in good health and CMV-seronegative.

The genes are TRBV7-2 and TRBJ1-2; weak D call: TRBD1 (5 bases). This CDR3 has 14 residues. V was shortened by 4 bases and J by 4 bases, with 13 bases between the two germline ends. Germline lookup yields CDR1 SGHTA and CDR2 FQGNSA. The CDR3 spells CASSSGGTLYGYTF. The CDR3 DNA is TGTGCCAGCAGCTCAGGAGGGACCCTCTATGGCTACACCTTC.

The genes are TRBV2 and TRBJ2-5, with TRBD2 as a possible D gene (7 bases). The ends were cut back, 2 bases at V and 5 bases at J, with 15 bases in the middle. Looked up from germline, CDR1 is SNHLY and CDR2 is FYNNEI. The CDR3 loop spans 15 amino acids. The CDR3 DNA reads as TGTGCCAGCAGTGAAAGGTTCGGGGGGCTGGAGACCCAGTACTTC. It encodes CASSERFGGLETQYF. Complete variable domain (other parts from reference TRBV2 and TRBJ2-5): EPEVTQTPSHQVTQMGQEVILRCVPISNHLYFYWYRQILGQKVEFLVSFYNNEISEKSEIFDDQFSVERPDGSNFTLKIRSTKLEDSAMYFCASSERFGGLETQYFGPGTRLLVL.

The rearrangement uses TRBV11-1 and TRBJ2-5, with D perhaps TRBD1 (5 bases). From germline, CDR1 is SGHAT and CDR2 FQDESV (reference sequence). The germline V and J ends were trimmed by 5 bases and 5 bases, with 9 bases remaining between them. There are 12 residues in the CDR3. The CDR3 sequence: CASSPRQETQYF. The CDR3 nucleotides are TGTGCCAGCAGCCCGCGACAGGAGACCCAGTACTTC. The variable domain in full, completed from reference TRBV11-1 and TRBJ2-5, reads EAEVAQSPRYKITEKSQAVAFWCDPISGHATLYWYRQILGQGPELLVQFQDESVVDDSQLPKDRFSAERLKGVDSTLKIQPAELGDSAMYLCASSPRQETQYFGPGTRLLVL.

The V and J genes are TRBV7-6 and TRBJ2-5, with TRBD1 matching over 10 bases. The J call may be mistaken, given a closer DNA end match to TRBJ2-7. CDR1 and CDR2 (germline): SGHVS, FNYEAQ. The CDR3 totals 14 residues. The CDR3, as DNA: TGTGCCAGCAGCCAAACTGGACAGGGGGGCGAGCAGTACTTC. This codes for CASSQTGQGGEQYF.

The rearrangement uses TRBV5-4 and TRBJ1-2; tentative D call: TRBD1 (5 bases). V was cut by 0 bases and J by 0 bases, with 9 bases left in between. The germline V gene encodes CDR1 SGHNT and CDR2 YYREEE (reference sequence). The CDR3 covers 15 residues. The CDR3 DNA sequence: TGTGCCAGCAGCTTGGAGCAGGGTGCTAACTATGGCTACACCTTC. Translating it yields CASSLEQGANYGYTF.

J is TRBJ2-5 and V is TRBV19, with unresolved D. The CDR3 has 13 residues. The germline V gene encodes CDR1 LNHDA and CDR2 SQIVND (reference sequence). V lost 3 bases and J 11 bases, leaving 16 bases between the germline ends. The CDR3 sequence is CASSIDQETQQYF. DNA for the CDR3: TGTGCCAGTAGTATCGATCAGGAAACGCAGCAGTACTTC.

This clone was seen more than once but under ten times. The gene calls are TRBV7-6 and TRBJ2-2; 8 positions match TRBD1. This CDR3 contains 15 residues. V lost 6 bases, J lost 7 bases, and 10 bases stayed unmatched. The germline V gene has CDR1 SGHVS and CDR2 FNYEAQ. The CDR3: CASSRQGASVGELFF. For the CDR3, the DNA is TGTGCCAGCAGTCGGCAGGGGGCATCTGTCGGGGAGCTGTTTTTT. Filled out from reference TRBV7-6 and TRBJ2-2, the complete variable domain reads GAGVSQSPRYKVTKRGQDVALRCDPISGHVSLYWYRQALGQGPEFLTYFNYEAQQDKSGLPNDRFSAERPEGSISTLTIQRTEQRDSAMYRCASSRQGASVGELFFGEGSRLTVL.

CDR3 coding DNA: TGTGCCAGCAGCGTAGACAATAGCGGGATTACCTACAATGAGCAGTTCTTC. It specifies CASSVDNSGITYNEQFF. V is TRBV9 and J is TRBJ2-1, with 8 bases aligning to TRBD2. Per germline, CDR1 SGDLS and CDR2 YYNGEE. Trimming took 0 bases from V and 2 from J; bases not matched to a gene: 7. The CDR3 runs 17 residues.